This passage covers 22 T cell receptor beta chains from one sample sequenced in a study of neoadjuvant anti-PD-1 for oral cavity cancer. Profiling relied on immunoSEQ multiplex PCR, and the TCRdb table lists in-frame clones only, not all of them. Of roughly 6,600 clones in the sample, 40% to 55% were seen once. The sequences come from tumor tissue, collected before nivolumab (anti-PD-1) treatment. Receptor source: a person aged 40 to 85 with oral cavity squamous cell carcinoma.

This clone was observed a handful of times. The CDR3 DNA follows: TGTGCCAGCAGCTGGGGACTAGTCTCCTACAATGAGCAGTTCTTC. Translating gives CASSWGLVSYNEQFF. This rearrangement joins TRBV13 to TRBJ2-1; 8 positions agree with TRBD2. Trimming cost V 4 bases and J 0 bases; bases outside gene matches: 2. The germline V gene encodes CDR1 PRHDT and CDR2 FYEKMQ (reference sequence). This CDR3 region has 15 residues.

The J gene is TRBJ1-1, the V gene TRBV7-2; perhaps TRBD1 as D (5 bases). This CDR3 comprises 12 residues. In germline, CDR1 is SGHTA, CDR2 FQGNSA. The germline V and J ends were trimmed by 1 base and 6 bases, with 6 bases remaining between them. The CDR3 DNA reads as TGTGCCAGCAGCTTAGGGGGGGCTGAAGCTTTCTTT. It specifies CASSLGGAEAFF.

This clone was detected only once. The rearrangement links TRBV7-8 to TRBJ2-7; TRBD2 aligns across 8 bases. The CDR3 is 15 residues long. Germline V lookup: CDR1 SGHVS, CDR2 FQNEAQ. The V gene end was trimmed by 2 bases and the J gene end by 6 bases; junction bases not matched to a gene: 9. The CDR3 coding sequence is TGTGCCAGCAGCTTATTTGCGCGGGGGGCGCGCGAGCAGTACTTC. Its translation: CASSLFARGAREQYF.

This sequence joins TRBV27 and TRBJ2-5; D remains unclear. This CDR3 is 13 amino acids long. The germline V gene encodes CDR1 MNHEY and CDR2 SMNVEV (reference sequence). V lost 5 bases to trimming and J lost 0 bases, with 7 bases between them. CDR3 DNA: TGTGCCAGCAGTCCCGCCTACCAAGAGACCCAGTACTTC. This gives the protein CASSPAYQETQYF.

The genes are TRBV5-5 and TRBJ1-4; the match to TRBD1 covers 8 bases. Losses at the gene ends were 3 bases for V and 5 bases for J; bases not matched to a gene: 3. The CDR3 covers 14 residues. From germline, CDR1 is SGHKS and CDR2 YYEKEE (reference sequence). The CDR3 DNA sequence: TGTGCCAGCAGCTCGACAGGGGTAAATGAAAAACTGTTTTTT. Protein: CASSSTGVNEKLFF. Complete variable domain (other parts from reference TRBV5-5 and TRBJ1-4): DAGVTQSPTHLIKTRGQQVTLRCSPISGHKSVSWYQQVLGQGPQFIFQYYEKEERGRGNFPDRFSARQFPNYSSELNVNALLLGDSALYLCASSSTGVNEKLFFGSGTQLSVL.

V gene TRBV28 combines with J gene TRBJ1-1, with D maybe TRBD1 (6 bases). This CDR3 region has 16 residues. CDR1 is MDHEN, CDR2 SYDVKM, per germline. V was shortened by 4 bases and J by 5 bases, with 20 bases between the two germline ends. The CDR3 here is CASSSSGARVGTEAFF. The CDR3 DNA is TGTGCCAGCAGTTCCTCGGGGGCCCGCGTCGGAACTGAAGCTTTCTTT.

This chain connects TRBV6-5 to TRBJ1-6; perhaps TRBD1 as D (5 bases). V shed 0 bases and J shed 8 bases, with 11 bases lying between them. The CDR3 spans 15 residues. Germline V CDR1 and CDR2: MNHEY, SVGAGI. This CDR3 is CASSYSGGIDSPLHF. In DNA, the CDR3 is TGTGCCAGCAGTTACTCCGGGGGAATCGATTCACCCCTCCACTTT.

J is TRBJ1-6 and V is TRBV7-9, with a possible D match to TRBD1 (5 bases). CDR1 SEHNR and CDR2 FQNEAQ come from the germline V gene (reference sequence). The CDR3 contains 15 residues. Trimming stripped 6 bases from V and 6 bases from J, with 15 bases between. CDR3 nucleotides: TGTGCCAGCAGTCGGCAAGGGGCCAGTAATTCACCCCTCCACTTT. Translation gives CASSRQGASNSPLHF.

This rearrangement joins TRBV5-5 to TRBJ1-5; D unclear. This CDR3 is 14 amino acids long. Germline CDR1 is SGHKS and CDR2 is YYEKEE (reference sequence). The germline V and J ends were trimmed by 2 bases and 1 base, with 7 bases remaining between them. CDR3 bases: TGTGCCAGCAGCTTAGGAAGCAGCAATCAGCCCCAGCATTTT. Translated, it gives CASSLGSSNQPQHF.

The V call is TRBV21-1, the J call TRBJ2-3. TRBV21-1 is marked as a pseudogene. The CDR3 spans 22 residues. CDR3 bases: TGTGCCAGCAGCAAAGCGGGGACGGAACCAAGGAAACCGCCTACTAGCACAGATACGCAGTATTTT. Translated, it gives CASSKAGTEPRKPPTSTDTQYF.

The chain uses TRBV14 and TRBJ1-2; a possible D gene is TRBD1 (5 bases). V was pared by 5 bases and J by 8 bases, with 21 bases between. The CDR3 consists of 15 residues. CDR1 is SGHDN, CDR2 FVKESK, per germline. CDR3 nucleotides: TGTGCCAGCAGCTTCAACCACCCCGGGGGTGAAGGCTACACCTTC. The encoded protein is CASSFNHPGGEGYTF.

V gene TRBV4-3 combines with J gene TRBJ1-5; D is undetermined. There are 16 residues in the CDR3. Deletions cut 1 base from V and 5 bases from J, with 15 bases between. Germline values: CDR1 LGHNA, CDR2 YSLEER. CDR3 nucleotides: TGCGCCAGCAGCCAAGTGACGTGGATGGTCTATCAGCCCCAGCATTTT. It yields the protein CASSQVTWMVYQPQHF.

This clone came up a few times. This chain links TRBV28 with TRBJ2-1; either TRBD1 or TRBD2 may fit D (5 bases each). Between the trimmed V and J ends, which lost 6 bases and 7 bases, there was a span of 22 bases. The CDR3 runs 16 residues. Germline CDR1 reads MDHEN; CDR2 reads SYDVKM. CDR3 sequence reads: CASSRSGQGHGNEQFF. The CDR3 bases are TGTGCCAGCAGCCGTTCGGGGCAGGGCCACGGGAATGAGCAGTTCTTC.

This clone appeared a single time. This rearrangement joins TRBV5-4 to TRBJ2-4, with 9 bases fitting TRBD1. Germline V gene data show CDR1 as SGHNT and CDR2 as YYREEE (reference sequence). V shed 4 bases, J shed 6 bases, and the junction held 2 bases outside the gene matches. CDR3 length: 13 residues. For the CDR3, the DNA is TGTGCCAGCAGCGGGGACAGGGTAAACATTCAGTACTTC. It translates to CASSGDRVNIQYF.

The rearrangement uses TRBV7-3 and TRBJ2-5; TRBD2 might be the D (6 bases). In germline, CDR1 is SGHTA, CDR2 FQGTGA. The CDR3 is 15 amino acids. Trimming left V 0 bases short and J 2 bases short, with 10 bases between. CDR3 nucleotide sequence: TGTGCCAGCAGCTTAACTAGCGGACCGCAAGAGACCCAGTACTTC. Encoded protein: CASSLTSGPQETQYF.

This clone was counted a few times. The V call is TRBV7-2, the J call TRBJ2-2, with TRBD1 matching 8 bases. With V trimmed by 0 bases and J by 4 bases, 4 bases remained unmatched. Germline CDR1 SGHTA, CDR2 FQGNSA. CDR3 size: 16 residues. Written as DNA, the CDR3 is TGTGCCAGCAGCTTAGCACCGACAGGGGTCACCGGGGAGCTGTTTTTT. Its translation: CASSLAPTGVTGELFF.

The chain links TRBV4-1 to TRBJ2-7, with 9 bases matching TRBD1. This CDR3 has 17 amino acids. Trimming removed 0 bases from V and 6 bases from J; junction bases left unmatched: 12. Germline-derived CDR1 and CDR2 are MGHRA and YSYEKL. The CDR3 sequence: CASSQDPVGQGLGEQYF. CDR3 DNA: TGCGCCAGCAGCCAAGATCCCGTCGGACAGGGGCTCGGCGAGCAGTACTTC.

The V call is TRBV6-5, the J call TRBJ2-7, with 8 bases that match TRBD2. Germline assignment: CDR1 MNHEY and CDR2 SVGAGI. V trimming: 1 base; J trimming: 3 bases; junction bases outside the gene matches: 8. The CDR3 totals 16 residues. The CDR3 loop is CASSYFSRGGNYEQYF. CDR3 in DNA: TGTGCCAGCAGTTACTTCAGTCGCGGGGGGAACTACGAGCAGTACTTC.

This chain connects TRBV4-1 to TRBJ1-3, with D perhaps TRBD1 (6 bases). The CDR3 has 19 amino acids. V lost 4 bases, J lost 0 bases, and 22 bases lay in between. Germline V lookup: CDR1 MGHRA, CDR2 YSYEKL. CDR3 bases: TGCGCCAGCAGCCCTCTCGTACTAAGGGACATGACCTCTGGAAACACCATATATTTT. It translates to CASSPLVLRDMTSGNTIYF.

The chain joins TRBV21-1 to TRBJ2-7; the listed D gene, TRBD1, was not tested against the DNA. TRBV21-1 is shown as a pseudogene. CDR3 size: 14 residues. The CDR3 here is CARPVFARGCEQYF. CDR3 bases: TGTGCCAGACCTGTGTTCGCTAGGGGCTGCGAGCAGTACTTC.

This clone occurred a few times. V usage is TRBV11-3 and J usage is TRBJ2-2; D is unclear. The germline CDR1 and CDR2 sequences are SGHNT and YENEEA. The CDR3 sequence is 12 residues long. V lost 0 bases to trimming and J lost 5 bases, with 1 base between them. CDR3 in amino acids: CASSLETGELFF. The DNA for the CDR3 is TGTGCCAGCAGCTTAGAAACCGGGGAGCTGTTTTTT.

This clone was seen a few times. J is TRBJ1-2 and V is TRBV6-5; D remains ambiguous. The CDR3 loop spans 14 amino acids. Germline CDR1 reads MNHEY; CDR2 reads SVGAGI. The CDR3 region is CASTPAEVGYGYTF. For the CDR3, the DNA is TGTGCTTCGACCCCCGCGGAGGTGGGCTATGGCTACACCTTC.